This T cell receptor (beta chain) came from a study of cytomegalovirus exposure and HLA in healthy donors. Study observations and caveats: Later analysis identified a missense DCLRE1C variant that was linked to TCR beta V- and J-gene trimming. Relative to equally common others, HLA-associated TCR beta chains showed greater clonal expansion in a later analysis. The authors assumed roughly uniform sequencing depth across donors for presence/absence analyses. Further analysis was carried out later, and it showed several of the most significant clusters appearing linked to common viral pathogens.

The CDR3 covers 12 residues. Trimming pared 0 bases from V and 5 bases from J, leaving 5 bases between. CDR1 SGHNT and CDR2 YYREEE come from the germline V gene (reference sequence). 60 Vbeta and 13 Jbeta primers were used in PCR. The table came from immunoSEQ multiplex PCR; TCRdb's copy has only in-frame clones and leaves some out. The sample holds approximately 110,000 clones, under 85% seen once. In the case of this clone: Its antigen is undetermined.

The chain has TRBV5-4 and TRBJ1-2; no clear D gene. The sequence was collected from a woman between 35 and 50 years old in good health and CMV-seropositive. The specimen sequenced was PBMCs. CDR3 loop: CASSLDQYGYTF. The CDR3 bases are TGTGCCAGCAGCTTGGACCAGTATGGCTACACCTTC.